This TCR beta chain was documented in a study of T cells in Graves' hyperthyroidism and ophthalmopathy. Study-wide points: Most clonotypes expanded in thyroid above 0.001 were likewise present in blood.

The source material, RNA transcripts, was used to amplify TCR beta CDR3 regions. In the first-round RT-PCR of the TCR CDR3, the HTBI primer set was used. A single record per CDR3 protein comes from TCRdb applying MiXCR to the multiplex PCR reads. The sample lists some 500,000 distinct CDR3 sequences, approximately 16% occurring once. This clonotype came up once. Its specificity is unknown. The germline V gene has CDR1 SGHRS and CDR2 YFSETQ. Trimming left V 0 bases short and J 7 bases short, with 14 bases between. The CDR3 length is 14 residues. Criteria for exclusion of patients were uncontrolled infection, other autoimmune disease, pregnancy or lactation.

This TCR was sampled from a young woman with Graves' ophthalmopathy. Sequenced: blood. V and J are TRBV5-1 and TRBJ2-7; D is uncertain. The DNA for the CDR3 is TGCGCCAGCAGCTTGGGTGGCACTTTGAATGAGCAGTACTTC. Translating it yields CASSLGGTLNEQYF.